This T cell receptor beta chain was captured in a study of T cell repertoires in cytomegalovirus infection. Study at large: The authors relied on CMV epitopes, both recently identified HLA-C-restricted and well-studied HLA-B-restricted. It was the public TCR beta signatures that indicated both CMV infection and matching HLA type.

Study observations and caveats: CMV-specific TCR beta clonotypes restricted by HLA-C dominated the ex vivo response.

TCRdb processed the reads anew with MiXCR; each CDR3 protein has one entry. The sample contains under 450,000 distinct CDR3 sequences, about 32% of which appear only once. This clonotype was observed at least ten times. What it binds is unknown. The V end was cut by 5 bases, the J end by 1 base, with 8 bases between. The CDR3 consists of 13 residues. Germline V gene data show CDR1 as SGHTA and CDR2 as FQGNSA. Sequences were derived from cultured PBMCs, sampled from culture after CMV antigen stimulation. The receptor was isolated from a human donor in good health (CMV status not recorded). Some clones in this sample may be carry-over from other donors' samples. The J gene is TRBJ1-1, the V gene TRBV7-2; D unresolved. CDR3 in DNA: TGTGCCAGCAGCACCCAGTCGAACACTGAAGCTTTCTTT. The encoded protein is CASSTQSNTEAFF.